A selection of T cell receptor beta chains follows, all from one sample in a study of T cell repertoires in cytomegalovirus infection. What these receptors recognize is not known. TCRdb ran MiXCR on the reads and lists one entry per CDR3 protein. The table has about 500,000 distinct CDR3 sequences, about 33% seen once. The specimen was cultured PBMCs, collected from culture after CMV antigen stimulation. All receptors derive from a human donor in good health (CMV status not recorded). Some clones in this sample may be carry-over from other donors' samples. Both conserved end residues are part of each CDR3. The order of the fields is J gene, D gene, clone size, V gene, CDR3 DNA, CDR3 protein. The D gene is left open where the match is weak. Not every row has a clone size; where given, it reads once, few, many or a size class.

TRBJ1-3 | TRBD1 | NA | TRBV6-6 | TGTGCCAGCAGACCCACGACAGGGGAAGGCGCTGGAAACACCATATATTTT | CASRPTTGEGAGNTIYF
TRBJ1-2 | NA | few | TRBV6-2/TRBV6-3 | TGTGCCAGCGGGGACACACCTAACTATGGCTACACCTTC | CASGDTPNYGYTF
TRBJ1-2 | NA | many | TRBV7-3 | TGTGCCAGCAGACCATTAGGGGAGAGCTATGGCTACACCTTC | CASRPLGESYGYTF
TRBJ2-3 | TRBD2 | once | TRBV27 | TGTGCCAGCAGTTTACGCCTAGCGGGAGTATGGGATACGCAGTATTTT | CASSLRLAGVWDTQYF
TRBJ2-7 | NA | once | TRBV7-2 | TGTGCCAGCAGCTTAGCTGGACCCTTCTCCTACGAGCAGTACTTC | CASSLAGPFSYEQYF
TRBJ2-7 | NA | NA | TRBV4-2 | TGTGCCAGCAGCCCAGACTTAACCTACGAGCAGTACTTC | CASSPDLTYEQYF
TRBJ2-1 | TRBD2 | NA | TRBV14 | TGTGCCAGCAAGTTGGCTAGCGGCCCCTACAATGAGCAGTTCTTC | CASKLASGPYNEQFF
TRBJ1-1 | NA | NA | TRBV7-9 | TGTGCCAGCAGCAACTTGGCGGGTTTGAACACTGAAGCTTTCTTT | CASSNLAGLNTEAFF
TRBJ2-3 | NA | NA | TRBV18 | TGTGCCAGCTCACCGCGCCGCGAGCGAGATACGCAGTATTTT | CASSPRRERDTQYF
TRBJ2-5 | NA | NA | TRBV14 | TGTGCCAGCAGTCCCGTGACGGGTCGGGAGACCCAGTACTTC | CASSPVTGRETQYF
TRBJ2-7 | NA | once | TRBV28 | TGTGCCAGCAGTTCGGACAGTAGGGGTTACGAGCAGTACTTC | CASSSDSRGYEQYF
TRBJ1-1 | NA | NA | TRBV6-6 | TGTGCCAGCAGTTGGGGGGCAACTGAAGCTTTCTTT | CASSWGATEAFF
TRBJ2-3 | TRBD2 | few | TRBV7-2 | TGTGCCAGCAGCTTAAGGGGGTGGGGGGAGCGGGAGCTCAGGGCGCGAGCAGATACGCAGTATTTT | CASSLRGWGERELRARADTQYF
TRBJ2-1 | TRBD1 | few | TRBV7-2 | TGTGCCAGCAGCGACGACAGGGGATCCTACGATGAGCAGTTCTTC | CASSDDRGSYDEQFF
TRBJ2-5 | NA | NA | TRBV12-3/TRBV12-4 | TGTGCCAGCAGTTCGTATGAGACCCAGTACTTC | CASSSYETQYF
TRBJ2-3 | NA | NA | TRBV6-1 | TGTGCCAGCAGGGGAAAGGGCACAGATACGCAGTATTTT | CASRGKGTDTQYF
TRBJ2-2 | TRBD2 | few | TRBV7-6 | TGTGCCAGCAGCCTCCCCTGGTTAGCGGGAGGGCAGGGGGAGCTGTTTTTT | CASSLPWLAGGQGELFF
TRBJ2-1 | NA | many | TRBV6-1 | TGTGCCAGCAGTGAAAGTAGAAGGGACTTCTACAATGAGCAGTTCTTC | CASSESRRDFYNEQFF
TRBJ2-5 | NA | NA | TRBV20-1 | TGCAGTGCTCCCCGAGCCGAGGGGCAAGAGACCCAGTACTTC | CSAPRAEGQETQYF
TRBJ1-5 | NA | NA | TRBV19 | TGTGCCAGTTCGAGTTGGCCCGGCGGCGATCAGCCCCAGCATTTT | CASSSWPGGDQPQHF
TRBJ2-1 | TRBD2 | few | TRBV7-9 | TGTGCCAGCAGCTCTGGACTAGCGCCTAGCTCCTACAATGAGCAGTTCTTC | CASSSGLAPSSYNEQFF
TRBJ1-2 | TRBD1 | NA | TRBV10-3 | TGTGCCATCTCCGCCGGACAGGGGAACTATGGCTACACCTTC | CAISAGQGNYGYTF
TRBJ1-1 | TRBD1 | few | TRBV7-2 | TGTGCCAGCAGCCCGACAGGGGTGAGTGTCACTGAAGCTTTCTTT | CASSPTGVSVTEAFF
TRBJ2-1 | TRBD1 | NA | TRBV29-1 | TGCAGCGTTTTCACAGGGGGGTTTGAGCAGTTCTTC | CSVFTGGFEQFF
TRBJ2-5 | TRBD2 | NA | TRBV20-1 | TGCAGTGCTAGAGAGCGGGAGAGGGGAGAGACCCAGTACTTC | CSARERERGETQYF
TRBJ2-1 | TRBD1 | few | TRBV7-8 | TGTGCCAGCAGCTCGGACAGGGCCTACAATGAGCAGTTCTTC | CASSSDRAYNEQFF
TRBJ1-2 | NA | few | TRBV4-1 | TGCGCCAGCAGCCAACCTTCCGGACGTGACTATGGCTACACCTTC | CASSQPSGRDYGYTF
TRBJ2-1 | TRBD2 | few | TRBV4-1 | TGCGCCAGCAGCCAAGGGATTCTAGCGGGAGTTGTTTATGAGCAGTTCTTC | CASSQGILAGVVYEQFF
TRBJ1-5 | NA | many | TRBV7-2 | TGTGCCAGCAGCCGAACGGGTGTGGGGGCCAAGCCCCAGCATTTT | CASSRTGVGAKPQHF
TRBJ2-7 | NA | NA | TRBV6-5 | TGTGCCAGCAGTTTCCACCCTAATTCCTACGAGCAGTACTTC | CASSFHPNSYEQYF
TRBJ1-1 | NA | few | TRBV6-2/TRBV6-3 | TGTGCCAGCAGTTACCGGGGAGGGCACGGCGAAGCTTTCTTT | CASSYRGGHGEAFF
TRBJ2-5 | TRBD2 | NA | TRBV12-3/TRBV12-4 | TGTGCCAGCAGGCCACCGGGAGGAGAGTCGGGAGGGACCCAGTACTTC | CASRPPGGESGGTQYF
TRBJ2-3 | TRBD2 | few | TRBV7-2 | TGTGCCAGCAGCTTATCGTTTAGCGGGAACCCTAGCACAGATACGCAGTATTTT | CASSLSFSGNPSTDTQYF
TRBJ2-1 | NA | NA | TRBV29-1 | TGCAGCGTGGAAGCTCCAGGGGCGTTCTTC | CSVEAPGAFF
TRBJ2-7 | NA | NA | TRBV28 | TGTGCCAGCAGATTATCAGGGGACGAGCAGTACTTC | CASRLSGDEQYF
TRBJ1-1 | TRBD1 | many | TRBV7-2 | TGTGCCAGCAGTTCACTGACAGGGAGGACTGAAGCTTTCTTT | CASSSLTGRTEAFF
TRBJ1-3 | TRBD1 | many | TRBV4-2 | TGTGCCAGCAGCCAAGATTTAGGCAGGGGGCCGGGAAACACCATATATTTT | CASSQDLGRGPGNTIYF
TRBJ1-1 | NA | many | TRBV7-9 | TGTGCCAGCAGCCCACTTAGGAACACTGAAGCTTTCTTT | CASSPLRNTEAFF
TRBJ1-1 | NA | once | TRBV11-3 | TGTGCCAGCAGCTTACCCCCCATGTTGTGGATCACTGAAGCTTTCTTT | CASSLPPMLWITEAFF
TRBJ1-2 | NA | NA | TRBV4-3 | TGCGCCAGCAGCCAAGATACAGAAAACTATGGCTACACCTTC | CASSQDTENYGYTF
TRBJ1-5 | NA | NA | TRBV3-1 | TGTGCCAGCAGCCAAGATCAGTCCGGCAGGGACACGTATAGATATAGCAATCAGCCCCAGCATTTT | CASSQDQSGRDTYRYSNQPQHF
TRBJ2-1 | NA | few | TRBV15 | TGTGCCACCAGTTTCGCTAGCCAAATCAATGAGCAGTTCTTC | CATSFASQINEQFF
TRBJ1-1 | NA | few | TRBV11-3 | TGTGCCAGCTCTTACATGGGGGGCGTGAACACTGAAGCTTTCTTT | CASSYMGGVNTEAFF
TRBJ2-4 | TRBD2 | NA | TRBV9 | TGTGCCAGCGGGCCGGGACTAGCGGGAGAAAACATTCAGTACTTC | CASGPGLAGENIQYF
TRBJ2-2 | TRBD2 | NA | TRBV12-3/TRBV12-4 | TGTGCCAGCAGTTGGGGTACTAGCGGGCCCACCGGGGAGCTGTTTTTT | CASSWGTSGPTGELFF
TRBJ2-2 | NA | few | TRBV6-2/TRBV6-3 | TGTGCCAGCAGTTACGTTTTTCCAACCGGGGAGCTGTTTTTT | CASSYVFPTGELFF
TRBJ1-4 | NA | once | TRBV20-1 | TGCAGTGCCTCCCGTGGGGGGGCAGGTGAAAAACTGTTTTTT | CSASRGGAGEKLFF
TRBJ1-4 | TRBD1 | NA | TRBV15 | TGTGCCACCAGCACCCAGACAGGGGGCGAAGGGGAAAAACTGTTTTTT | CATSTQTGGEGEKLFF
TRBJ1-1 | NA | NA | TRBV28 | TGTGCCAGCAGTTCCGCTCAGGGGAGTACTGAAGCTTTCTTT | CASSSAQGSTEAFF
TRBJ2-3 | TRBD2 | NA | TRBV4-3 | TGCGCCAGCAGCCAAGGCCGGGGGGCAGATACGCAGTATTTT | CASSQGRGADTQYF
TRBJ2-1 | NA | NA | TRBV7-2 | TGTGCCAGCAGCCCCGGACTCCACAATGAGCAGTTCTTC | CASSPGLHNEQFF
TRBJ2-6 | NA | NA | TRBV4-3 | TGCGCCAGCAGCCAAGTGGCCCATTCCCCTGGGGCCAACGTCCTGACTTTC | CASSQVAHSPGANVLTF
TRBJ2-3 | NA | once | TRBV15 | TGTGCCACCAATAGGAGGGAAGGCACAGATACGCAGTATTTT | CATNRREGTDTQYF
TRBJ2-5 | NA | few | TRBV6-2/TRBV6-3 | TGTGCCAGCCTACGGAGGGGACAAGAGACCCAGTACTTC | CASLRRGQETQYF
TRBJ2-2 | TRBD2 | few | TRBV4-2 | TGTGCCAGCAGCCAAGATAGGAGCGGGACCTACACCGGGGAGCTGTTTTTT | CASSQDRSGTYTGELFF
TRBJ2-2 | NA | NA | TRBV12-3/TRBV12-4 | TGTGCCAGCAGTCCGCCGGGACTGTACACCGGGGAGCTGTTTTTT | CASSPPGLYTGELFF
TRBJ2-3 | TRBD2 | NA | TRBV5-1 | TGCGCCAGCAGCGGATTGCTAGCGGGAATCGGGTCAGATACGCAGTATTTT | CASSGLLAGIGSDTQYF
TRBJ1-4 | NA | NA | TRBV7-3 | TGTGCCAGCAGCTTAACAGGGACCCCTAATGAAAAACTGTTTTTT | CASSLTGTPNEKLFF
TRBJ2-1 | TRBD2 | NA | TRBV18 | TGTGCCAGCTCGCAGGTAAGCGGGAGTTCCCGCCGTGAGCAGTTCTTC | CASSQVSGSSRREQFF